One sample yielded the 6 T cell receptor beta chains listed below, sequenced in a study of T cell repertoires in cytomegalovirus infection. MiXCR, applied by TCRdb to the reads, yields one record per CDR3 protein. The repertoire holds 35,000 to 55,000 distinct CDR3 sequences, with about 19% as singletons. Their target antigens are unknown. Material: CD8+ T cells from cultured PBMCs, obtained from culture after CMV antigen stimulation. Receptors originate from a human donor in good health (CMV status not recorded). Some clones in this sample may be carry-over from other donors' samples.

This clonotype was counted at least ten times. The chain carries TRBV7-6 and TRBJ2-7, with D possibly being TRBD1 or TRBD2 (5 bases each). Trimming took 4 bases from V and 2 from J, leaving 18 bases between them. Germline-derived CDR1 and CDR2 are SGHVS and FNYEAQ. There are 16 residues in the CDR3. CDR3 sequence reads: CASSSKRGTNAYEQYF. DNA for the CDR3: TGTGCCAGCAGCTCTAAGAGGGGCACGAACGCCTACGAGCAGTACTTC.

In this sample, this clonotype turned up a few times. The V and J genes are TRBV20-1 and TRBJ2-1; 8 bases fit TRBD2. Losses at the gene ends were 3 bases for V and 0 bases for J; bases not matched to a gene: 7. The CDR3 contains 16 residues. Germline V gene sequence: CDR1 DFQATT, CDR2 SNEGSKA (reference sequence). The CDR3 loop is CSASAGGGSSYNEQFF. The DNA of the CDR3 is TGCAGTGCTAGCGCCGGGGGGGGGAGCTCCTACAATGAGCAGTTCTTC.

The genes are TRBV11-2 and TRBJ1-3; the D is unclear. Trimming pared 1 base from V and 0 bases from J, leaving 10 bases between. Germline lookup yields CDR1 SGHAT and CDR2 FQNNGV. CDR3 length: 16 residues. The chain's CDR3 is CASSLVDPNSGNTIYF. The CDR3 DNA sequence: TGTGCCAGCAGCTTAGTAGACCCGAACTCTGGAAACACCATATATTTT.

A few counts support this clonotype. The chain carries TRBV5-1 and TRBJ2-1; D unresolved. The CDR3 consists of 13 residues. Per germline, CDR1 SGHRS and CDR2 YFSETQ. V gave up 0 bases and J gave up 8 bases, with 9 bases separating them. CDR3: CASSLEPSHEQFF. CDR3 coding DNA: TGCGCCAGCAGCTTGGAACCTTCCCATGAGCAGTTCTTC.

V gene TRBV29-1 combines with J gene TRBJ1-1; D unclear. V was cut by 1 base and J by 4 bases, with 10 bases left in between. The CDR3 contains 13 residues. CDR1 is SQVTM and CDR2 is ANQGSEA in the germline V gene. CDR3: CSVEGGSGTEAFF. As DNA, the CDR3 is TGCAGCGTTGAAGGGGGAAGCGGCACTGAAGCTTTCTTT.

Comment on this clonotype: Since a much larger clone is just one base distant, this may be a read error. The chain uses TRBV20-1 and TRBJ2-5, with 9 bases aligning to TRBD1. The ends lost 4 bases at V and 3 bases at J; junction bases unmatched: 3. Germline values: CDR1 DFQATT, CDR2 SNEGSKA (reference sequence). The CDR3 length is 13 residues. Written as DNA, the CDR3 is TGCAGTGCTAAGCGGACAGGGGAAGAGACCCAGTACTTC. This gives the protein CSAKRTGEETQYF.